The 31 T cell receptor beta chains below all came from one sample that was sequenced in a study of T-cell reconstitution after alpha-beta-depleted transplantation in children. Unique molecular identifiers were used to barcode this TCRbeta library. MiXCR, run by TCRdb on the PCR reads, gives a single entry per CDR3 protein. The sample lists roughly 790,000 distinct CDR3 sequences, approximately 15% seen once, with roughly 4.8% in the top ten. The material sequenced was PBMCs, mostly from graft donor cells, taken 360 days after TCRalphabeta/CD19-depleted stem cell transplant. The receptors here all came from a male patient under 18 who had a stem cell transplant for acute lymphoblastic leukemia, so the T cells may come from the graft donor.

The gene calls are TRBV11-2 and TRBJ2-2, with TRBD2 as a possible D gene (6 bases). The V gene's germline CDR1 is SGHAT and CDR2 FQNNGV. The CDR3 is 15 amino acids. V was pared by 3 bases and J by 5 bases, with 13 bases between. CDR3 coding DNA: TGTGCCAGCAGCTTCCTAGCGAGTAGGACCGGGGAGCTGTTTTTT. Protein: CASSFLASRTGELFF. The whole variable domain, filled in from reference TRBV11-2 and TRBJ2-2, reads EAGVAQSPRYKIIEKRQSVAFWCNPISGHATLYWYQQILGQGPKLLIQFQNNGVVDDSQLPKDRFSAERLKGVDSTLKIQPAKLEDSAVYLCASSFLASRTGELFFGEGSRLTVL.

This chain connects TRBV12-3 or TRBV12-4 to TRBJ2-1; tentatively, D is TRBD1 (5 bases). V lost 5 bases and J 0 bases, leaving 17 bases between the germline ends. The CDR3 consists of 17 residues. CDR3 sequence reads: CASSPATQGPSYNEQFF. CDR3 bases: TGTGCCAGCAGTCCCGCTACCCAGGGCCCCTCCTACAATGAGCAGTTCTTC.

Ten or more counts support this clonotype. The rearrangement uses TRBV6-5 and TRBJ2-7; D is uncertain. The CDR3 totals 15 residues. V gave up 1 base and J gave up 2 bases, with 12 bases separating them. Per germline, CDR1 MNHEY and CDR2 SVGAGI. In DNA form, the CDR3 reads TGTGCCAGCAGTTACTATAGTCTGGGCACCTACGAGCAGTACTTC. Translated, it gives CASSYYSLGTYEQYF.

The rearrangement links TRBV5-1 to TRBJ2-7, with D perhaps matching TRBD1 (5 bases). The CDR3 runs 15 residues. Germline V lookup: CDR1 SGHRS, CDR2 YFSETQ. Trimming shortened V by 0 bases and J by 2 bases, and 12 bases separated the two germline ends. This chain's CDR3 is CASSLDLVDTYEQYF. As DNA, the CDR3 is TGCGCCAGCAGCTTGGATTTGGTGGACACCTACGAGCAGTACTTC.

This chain joins TRBV4-1 and TRBJ2-3; 10 nucleotides align to TRBD2. This CDR3 has 17 residues. The trim removed 1 base at V and 0 bases at J, leaving 4 bases unmatched. Germline V lookup: CDR1 MGHRA, CDR2 YSYEKL. CDR3 in DNA: TGCGCCAGCAGCCAAGTGGAAGCGGGAGGGAGCACAGATACGCAGTATTTT. This translates into CASSQVEAGGSTDTQYF.

The rearrangement uses TRBV10-1 and TRBJ2-1; TRBD2 aligns across 8 bases. The CDR3 has 16 amino acids. The ends lost 4 bases at V and 4 bases at J; junction bases unmatched: 9. CDR1 is WNHNN, CDR2 SYGVQD, per germline (reference sequence). The CDR3 spells CASSAPGLGGYNEQFF. In DNA form, the CDR3 reads TGCGCCAGCAGTGCCCCGGGACTAGGAGGATACAATGAGCAGTTCTTC.

This clonotype appeared a few times. The chain employs TRBV29-1 and TRBJ2-4; D not resolved. Germline CDR1 and CDR2: SQVTM and ANQGSEA. V dropped 7 bases and J dropped 8 bases, with 15 bases sitting between them. There are 12 residues in the CDR3. This CDR3 is CSGRWLGDIQYF. The CDR3, as DNA: TGCAGCGGGCGGTGGTTAGGAGACATTCAGTACTTC.

The J gene is TRBJ2-1, the V gene TRBV2, with 14 bases aligning to TRBD2. The length of the CDR3 is 14 residues. Germline V gene sequence: CDR1 SNHLY, CDR2 FYNNEI. The V and J ends lost 10 bases and 10 bases, in that order; junction bases with no gene match: 9. CDR3 region: CAILRGLAGEEQFF. In DNA form, the CDR3 reads TGTGCCATCCTAAGGGGACTAGCGGGAGAGGAGCAGTTCTTC. The full variable domain, completed using reference TRBV2 and TRBJ2-1, is EPEVTQTPSHQVTQMGQEVILRCVPISNHLYFYWYRQILGQKVEFLVSFYNNEISEKSEIFDDQFSVERPDGSNFTLKIRSTKLEDSAMYFCAILRGLAGEEQFFGPGTRLTVL.

CDR3 in DNA: TGCGCCAGCAGCTTGAGGTCTAGCGATAGCTCCTACAATGAGCAGTTCTTC. Translating gives CASSLRSSDSSYNEQFF. The rearrangement joins TRBV5-1 to TRBJ2-1, with D perhaps TRBD2 (6 bases). V was shortened by 1 base and J by 0 bases, with 14 bases between the two germline ends. Germline CDR1 is SGHRS and CDR2 is YFSETQ. CDR3 length equals 17 residues.

This clonotype showed up just a few times. This chain uses TRBV9 with TRBJ2-7; D unresolved. The CDR3 covers 15 residues. With 0 bases removed from V and 4 bases from J, the gap between germline ends came to 14 bases. Germline-derived CDR1 and CDR2 are SGDLS and YYNGEE. CDR3 region: CASSVEDRKGYEQYF. Here the CDR3 DNA reads TGTGCCAGCAGCGTAGAGGACCGCAAGGGTTACGAGCAGTACTTC.

Ten or more counts support this clonotype. The V call is TRBV29-1, the J call TRBJ2-1; weak D call: TRBD2 (6 bases). The ends were cut back, 2 bases at V and 2 bases at J, with 10 bases in the middle. The CDR3 runs to 14 residues. Germline CDR1 and CDR2: SQVTM and ANQGSEA. The CDR3 protein is CSVESGGPYNEQFF. The CDR3 nucleotides are TGCAGCGTTGAATCCGGGGGTCCCTACAATGAGCAGTTCTTC.

This clonotype has a count of ten or more. This chain joins TRBV12-3 or TRBV12-4 and TRBJ1-1; D unclear. This CDR3 has 9 amino acids. With 6 bases removed from V and 10 bases from J, the gap between germline ends came to 6 bases. The chain's CDR3 is CASSPLAFF. In nucleotides, the CDR3 is TGTGCCAGCAGCCCATTAGCTTTCTTT.

The chain combines TRBV5-1 with TRBJ2-1; D tentatively fits TRBD1 or TRBD2 (5 bases each). Per the germline V gene, CDR1 is SGHRS and CDR2 is YFSETQ. V was shortened by 0 bases and J by 0 bases, with 13 bases between the two germline ends. CDR3 length equals 17 residues. DNA of the CDR3: TGCGCCAGCAGCTTGGGGGACCCACCCGGCTCCTACAATGAGCAGTTCTTC. This translates into CASSLGDPPGSYNEQFF.

This clonotype has more than one count but fewer than ten. The chain couples TRBV19 to TRBJ2-2; 7 nucleotides line up with TRBD1. The CDR3 sequence is 15 residues long. Trimming removed 6 bases from V and 6 bases from J; junction bases left unmatched: 10. Germline V CDR1 and CDR2: LNHDA, SQIVND (reference sequence). CDR3 sequence (DNA): TGTGCCAGTAGCCTGGGACAGTTAGCTCCCGGGGAGCTGTTTTTT. Its translation is CASSLGQLAPGELFF. Full variable domain (outside the CDR3, taken from reference TRBV19 and TRBJ2-2): DGGITQSPKYLFRKEGQNVTLSCEQNLNHDAMYWYRQDPGQGLRLIYYSQIVNDFQKGDIAEGYSVSREKKESFPLTVTSAQKNPTAFYLCASSLGQLAPGELFFGEGSRLTVL.

CDR3 loop: CASSFWEHNEKLFF. As DNA, the CDR3 is TGTGCCAGCAGCTTCTGGGAGCATAATGAAAAACTGTTTTTT. The genes are TRBV7-9 and TRBJ1-4; D is undetermined. Trimming removed 3 bases at V and 4 bases at J, with 9 bases between. The CDR3 contains 14 residues. Germline CDR1 SEHNR, CDR2 FQNEAQ (reference sequence).

Only a few counts were recorded for this clonotype. The rearrangement uses TRBV3-1 and TRBJ1-5, with a possible D match to TRBD1 (5 bases). Per the germline V gene, CDR1 is LGHDT and CDR2 is YNNKEL (reference sequence). Trimming took off 3 bases at V and 0 bases at J, with 18 bases between the two ends. The CDR3 runs 18 residues. CDR3 DNA sequence: TGTGCCAGCAGCCATGGAGGACACTCCGTCAATAGCAATCAGCCCCAGCATTTT. Amino acid sequence: CASSHGGHSVNSNQPQHF.

The chain is built from TRBV20-1 and TRBJ2-7; 10 bases match TRBD2. The CDR3 spans 16 residues. With V trimmed by 0 bases and J by 3 bases, 8 bases remained unmatched. Germline V lookup: CDR1 DFQATT, CDR2 SNEGSKA (reference sequence). The CDR3 sequence: CSAREGSGRALYEQYF. The CDR3 DNA reads TGCAGTGCTAGAGAAGGAAGCGGGAGGGCCCTCTACGAGCAGTACTTC.

This clonotype was observed at least ten times. This chain links TRBV29-1 with TRBJ2-3, with TRBD2 matching 9 bases. From germline, CDR1 is SQVTM and CDR2 ANQGSEA. J lost 1 base, V lost 6 bases, and 17 bases had no gene match. The CDR3 runs 18 residues. The CDR3 reads CSVATRLAVLVGTDTQYF. CDR3 DNA sequence: TGCAGCGTAGCCACTCGACTAGCGGTCCTTGTGGGCACAGATACGCAGTATTTT.

The CDR3 bases are TGCGCCAGCAGCCAAGGTATGACTACATACAATGAGCAGTTCTTC. It is translated as CASSQGMTTYNEQFF. The chain is built from TRBV4-1 and TRBJ2-1, with D possibly matching TRBD2 (5 bases). V was clipped by 1 base and J by 4 bases, with 11 bases between them. The CDR3 totals 15 residues. Germline CDR1 reads MGHRA; CDR2 reads YSYEKL.

The chain combines TRBV12-3 or TRBV12-4 with TRBJ2-5, with 7 nucleotides matching TRBD2. This CDR3 has 15 amino acids. The trim removed 3 bases at V and 5 bases at J, leaving 9 bases unmatched. Written as DNA, the CDR3 is TGTGCCAGCAGTTTTTCGACCCCGCGGGGGGAGACCCAGTACTTC. This translates into CASSFSTPRGETQYF.

The V call is TRBV5-1, the J call TRBJ2-1; 7 nucleotides agree with TRBD2. J was trimmed by 7 bases and V by 3 bases; bases with no gene match: 19. CDR1 is SGHRS and CDR2 is YFSETQ in the germline V gene. The CDR3 runs to 18 residues. In nucleotides, the CDR3 is TGCGCCAGCAGCTATTTTAGTTGGTGGGAGGGAAAAGCTAATGAGCAGTTCTTC. It encodes CASSYFSWWEGKANEQFF.

This chain connects TRBV20-1 to TRBJ1-4; 9 bases are shared with TRBD1. CDR1 is DFQATT, CDR2 SNEGSKA, per germline (reference sequence). V gave up 2 bases and J gave up 5 bases; unmatched junction bases: 12. The CDR3 consists of 17 residues. CDR3 nucleotides: TGCAGTGCTAGACTCCGGGACAGGGAGGAACCGAATGAAAAACTGTTTTTT. Translated: CSARLRDREEPNEKLFF.

This clonotype was seen only a few times. The CDR3 DNA is TGTGCCAGCAGGGACAGAAACTACAATGAGCAGTTCTTC. Its protein is CASRDRNYNEQFF. The rearrangement joins TRBV7-2 to TRBJ2-1; maybe TRBD1 (6 bases). This CDR3 is built from 13 residues. The ends were cut back, 6 bases at V and 3 bases at J, with 9 bases in the middle. The germline V gene encodes CDR1 SGHTA and CDR2 FQGNSA. The full variable domain, in which reference TRBV7-2 and TRBJ2-1 provide the parts outside the CDR3, is GAGVSQSPSNKVTEKGKDVELRCDPISGHTALYWYRQSLGQGLEFLIYFQGNSAPDKSGLPSDRFSAERTGGSVSTLTIQRTQQEDSAVYLCASRDRNYNEQFFGPGTRLTVL.

The sample holds a few counts of this clonotype. The rearrangement links TRBV6-6 to TRBJ1-1; possible D gene TRBD1, 5 bases. This CDR3 is built from 14 residues. Germline V gene data show CDR1 as MNHNY and CDR2 as SVGAGI (reference sequence). V lost 8 bases and J 5 bases, leaving 18 bases between the germline ends. CDR3 bases: TGTGCCAGCTACACGGGGGGACGGAATACTGAAGCTTTCTTT. Translating gives CASYTGGRNTEAFF.

The gene calls are TRBV4-1 and TRBJ2-1; 7 bases match TRBD2. Germline lookup yields CDR1 MGHRA and CDR2 YSYEKL. CDR3 length: 15 amino acids. The ends lost 3 bases at V and 0 bases at J; junction bases unmatched: 2. The CDR3 bases are TGCGCCAGCAGCCAGGGGAGGGGCTCCTACAATGAGCAGTTCTTC. Residues: CASSQGRGSYNEQFF.

This clonotype was counted only a few times. This chain uses TRBV18 with TRBJ1-3; D gene unclear. Trimming shortened V by 2 bases and J by 0 bases, and 14 bases separated the two germline ends. The CDR3 covers 17 residues. Germline V gives CDR1 KGHSH, CDR2 LQKENI. The CDR3 loop is CASSPTPDAYSGNTIYF. DNA for the CDR3: TGTGCCAGCTCACCAACACCGGACGCCTACTCTGGAAACACCATATATTTT.

This clonotype was seen a handful of times. This rearrangement joins TRBV25-1 to TRBJ2-3; D uncertain. The germline V and J ends were trimmed by 2 bases and 5 bases, with 20 bases remaining between them. Per the germline V gene, CDR1 is MGHDK and CDR2 is SYGVNS. The CDR3 covers 17 residues. The CDR3 coding sequence is TGTGCCAGCAGTGAAGGTTGGGCGGAACCTGTTGGAGATACGCAGTATTTT. This encodes CASSEGWAEPVGDTQYF.

V usage is TRBV9 and J usage is TRBJ2-3; D may be TRBD2 (6 bases). There are 16 residues in the CDR3. CDR1 is SGDLS and CDR2 is YYNGEE in the germline V gene. V was shortened by 0 bases and J by 3 bases, with 14 bases between the two germline ends. DNA for the CDR3: TGTGCCAGCAGCGTAGACTTTGGGGGGAGGACAGATACGCAGTATTTT. This codes for CASSVDFGGRTDTQYF.

The rearrangement links TRBV11-1 to TRBJ2-7; 10 nucleotides line up with TRBD2. Losses at the gene ends were 5 bases for V and 0 bases for J; bases not matched to a gene: 7. CDR3 length: 16 amino acids. Germline CDR1 is SGHAT and CDR2 is FQDESV (reference sequence). Here the CDR3 DNA reads TGTGCCAGCAGCCACCGGTCTAGCGGGAGCTCCTACGAGCAGTACTTC. This gives the protein CASSHRSSGSSYEQYF.

A few counts support this clonotype. The chain combines TRBV7-2 with TRBJ2-5; 7 nucleotides match TRBD1. Germline values: CDR1 SGHTA, CDR2 FQGNSA. This CDR3 spans 14 amino acids. Germline trimming cut 5 bases from V and 5 bases from J; bases unmatched to any gene: 8. The CDR3, as DNA: TGTGCCAGCAGCCCGGACAGGCGTTGGGAGACCCAGTACTTC. This gives the protein CASSPDRRWETQYF.

The sample holds a few counts of this clonotype. The CDR3 nucleotides are TGTGCCAGCAGCCCAGGTGTAGGACAGTTCTGGAATGAGCAGTTCTTC. This codes for CASSPGVGQFWNEQFF. V and J are TRBV7-2 and TRBJ2-1; possible D gene TRBD1, 6 bases. Germline lookup yields CDR1 SGHTA and CDR2 FQGNSA. Trimming stripped 5 bases from V and 7 bases from J, with 21 bases between. This CDR3 is 16 amino acids long.